This TCR beta chain was retrieved from a study of CD8 T cells in Susac syndrome. A note on this clonotype: The junction differs from germline at one of its ends, possibly a read error.

FACS enriched CD8+ TEMRA cells, while bulk CD8+ and CD4+ were negatively isolated. Random hexamers served to reverse transcribe roughly 0.45 to 1 ug RNA. TCRdb re-analysed the immunoSEQ multiplex PCR reads in MiXCR, keeping a single row per CDR3 protein. The sample has a few hundred thousand distinct CDR3 sequences, around 85% seen once. Sequencing was carried out using CD8+ T cells from PBMCs. The source is a human donor with multiple sclerosis.

The CDR3 region is CASTGYPTGELFF. For the CDR3, the DNA is TGTGCTAGCACAGGCTACCCCACCGGGGAGCTGTTTTTT. This chain connects TRBV6-2 or TRBV6-3 to TRBJ2-2, with a weak D call TRBD1 (5 bases). The CDR3 has 13 amino acids. Germline V gene lookup returns CDR1 MNHEY and CDR2 SVGEGT.